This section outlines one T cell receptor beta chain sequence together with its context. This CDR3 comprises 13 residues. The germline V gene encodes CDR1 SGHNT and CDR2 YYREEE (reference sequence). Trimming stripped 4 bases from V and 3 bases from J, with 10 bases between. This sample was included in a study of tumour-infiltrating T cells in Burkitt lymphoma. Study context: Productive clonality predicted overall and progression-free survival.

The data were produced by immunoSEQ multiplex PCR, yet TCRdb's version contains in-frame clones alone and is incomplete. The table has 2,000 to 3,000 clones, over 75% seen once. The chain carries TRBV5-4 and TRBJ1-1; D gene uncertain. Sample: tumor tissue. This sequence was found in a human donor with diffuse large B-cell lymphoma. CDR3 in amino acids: CASSPKRDTEAFF. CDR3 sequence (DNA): TGTGCCAGCAGCCCCAAGAGGGACACTGAAGCTTTCTTT. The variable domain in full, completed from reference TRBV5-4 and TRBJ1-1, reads ETGVTQSPTHLIKTRGQQVTLRCSSQSGHNTVSWYQQALGQGPQFIFQYYREEENGRGNFPPRFSGLQFPNYSSELNVNALELDDSALYLCASSPKRDTEAFFGQGTRLTVV.